The present entry profiles one TCR beta chain with its context. Its antigen remains unidentified. The sample holds no much larger clone one base away, and base qualities are not on file. In the ViraFEST assay, PBMC were stimulated with viral peptide pools, and TCR sequencing was then used to find antigen-specific CD4+ T cell clonotypes based on their expansion. After more than 9 days of culture, CD4+ T cells were isolated with the EasySep CD4+ T cell isolation kit. Convalescent patients had PCR-confirmed SARS-CoV-2 infection between March and December 2020, before Alpha, Beta and Delta variants emerged in the United States. Some 1.9 million PBMC per well were cultured with around 9.8 ug/ml peptides in IMDM containing roughly 5% human AB serum, 8.5 to 10 IU/ml IL-2 and gentamicin. Half of the culture medium was replaced with fresh IL-2-containing medium on days 3 and 7. Unless noted otherwise, every peptide stimulation condition was grown in triplicate wells. PBMC were separated from whole blood using Ficoll-Paque Plus gradient centrifugation and were then either cryopreserved at -140C or used fresh. The spike proteins of SARS-CoV-2 and of the common cold coronaviruses HCoV-NL63, HCoV-OC43 and HCoV-229E were spanned by overlapping peptide pools. The QIAamp micro DNA kit was used to extract genomic DNA from the cultured CD4+ T cells.

Library preparation employed the immunoSEQ multiplex PCR assay. DNA from the CD4+ T cells that had been cultured and isolated underwent TCR beta CDR3 sequencing. In the authors' own workflow: Non-productive TCR sequences were removed and reads were trimmed to the CDR3 region, keeping CDR3s of at least 7 amino acids. Antigen-specific clonotypes were identified using the MANAFEST web app by comparison of expansion in peptide wells against reference cultures. Positive clones required FDR<0.05 expansion versus reference and all other wells, odds ratio above 5, and frequency above 0.1% in two replicate wells. A clonotype was defined as cross-reactive if the clonotype was significantly expanded both in SARS-CoV-2 spike wells and in at least one common cold coronavirus spike condition. Levenshtein distance calculated with the stringdist R package was used to assess CDR3 similarity, and unrooted trees were constructed with ape in R 3.6.1. The clones in this table, taken by TCRdb from immuneACCESS, are in-frame only. Not every clone is retained; where verified, under half of the shortfall comes from an unresolved V gene, and the cause of the rest is unknown. Clone size and V and J calls were adopted from that table, with D and trimming inferred from the DNA. The sample table contains approximately 28,000 clones; only one count was recorded for approximately 78% of them. Of the sample, 15% to 20% falls within the top ten clones.

Counted from cysteine to phenylalanine, this CDR3 has 16 amino acids. Kept here is only the CDR3 DNA, which spans 48 bases and is read in frame from base 1. Via the germline V gene (reference sequence), CDR1 is MNHEY and CDR2 SMNVEV. V is pared back by 2 bases and J by 6 bases, with 17 bases lying between the germline termini. This sample stems from a study of vaccination effects on CD4 cells after COVID-19 (dated by TCRdb to 2021 to 2024). General notes on the study: Participants received two doses of either the BNT162b2 or the mRNA-1273 mRNA SARS-CoV-2 vaccine. Pre-vaccine samples were drawn from a couple of convalescent patients 16 days and one week before the first dose, at 142 and 148 days after COVID-19 diagnosis. SARS-CoV-2 spike-specific CD4+ TCR repertoires were compared before and after mRNA vaccination in COVID-19 convalescent patients and in infection-naive vaccine recipients. The full study included roughly 11 COVID-19 convalescent patients and several SARS-CoV-2-naive healthy vaccine recipients. The Oncomine TCR Beta short-read assay on an Illumina iSeq 100 was used to sequence cultures from other donors in the study. General conclusions and limits of the study: Limitations of the study were the small number of convalescent patients and the absence of early post-infection timepoints. Clones induced by infection and clones induced by vaccination both contracted markedly at late timepoints after vaccination, which fits with T cell responses waning over time. In convalescent patients, the post-vaccine spike-reactive repertoire was composed mainly of new vaccine-induced clones that were largely distinct from infection-induced clones.

The source material was CD4+ T cells from PBMCs cultured with HCoV-NL63 spike peptides, sampled before COVID-19 vaccination. Reading the label with the study, this specimen's cell subset or site is: HCoV-NL63 spike overlapping peptide pool stimulation. This clonotype originated in a human donor who had a prior SARS-CoV-2 infection. This chain joins TRBV27 to TRBJ2-1; no confident D gene assignment can be made. The CDR3 amino acid sequence is: CASSLSFSWGGNEQFF. DNA sequence: TGTGCCAGCAGTTTAAGTTTTAGTTGGGGTGGCAATGAGCAGTTCTTC.